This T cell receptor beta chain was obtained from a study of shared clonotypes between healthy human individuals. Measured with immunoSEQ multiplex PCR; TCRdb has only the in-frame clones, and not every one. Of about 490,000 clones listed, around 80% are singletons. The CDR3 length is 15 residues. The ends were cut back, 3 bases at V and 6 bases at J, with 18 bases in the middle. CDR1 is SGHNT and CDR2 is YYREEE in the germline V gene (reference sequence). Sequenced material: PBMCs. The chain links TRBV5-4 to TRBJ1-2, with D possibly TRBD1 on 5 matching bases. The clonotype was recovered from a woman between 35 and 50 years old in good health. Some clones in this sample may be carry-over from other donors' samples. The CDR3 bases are TGTGCCAGCAGCTCCCCCTCCGACAGCACGCATGGCTACACCTTC. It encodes CASSSPSDSTHGYTF.